These 4 T cell receptor beta chains originate from one sample sequenced in a study of CD8 T cells in Susac syndrome. Random hexamers served to reverse transcribe roughly 0.45 to 1 ug RNA. TCRdb recomputed calls from the immunoSEQ multiplex PCR reads with MiXCR, one row per CDR3 protein. Of about 290,000 distinct CDR3 sequences in the sample, around 85% are singletons; the top ten hold around 0.22%. What was sequenced was CD8+ T cells from PBMCs. Receptor source: a human donor with multiple sclerosis.

The chain has TRBV20-1 and TRBJ2-7; D uncertain. Trimming removed 0 bases at V and 5 bases at J, with 17 bases between. This CDR3 is 15 amino acids long. From germline, CDR1 is DFQATT and CDR2 SNEGSKA (reference sequence). The CDR3 is CSARDFLRWGNEQYF. CDR3 in DNA: TGCAGTGCTAGAGATTTCCTCCGTTGGGGAAACGAGCAGTACTTC.

A remark on this clonotype: This likely comes from a read error, as the CDR3 has no conserved phenylalanine or tryptophan at its end. The V and J genes are TRBV13 and TRBJ1-1; 9 bases are shared with TRBD1. Germline V gives CDR1 PRHDT, CDR2 FYEKMQ (reference sequence). Germline trimming cut 5 bases from V and 3 bases from J; bases unmatched to any gene: 7. This CDR3 is built from 15 residues. The CDR3 DNA is TGTGCCAGCAGCCCGGACAGGGGAGGGGACACTGAAGCTTTCTAT. It yields the protein CASSPDRGGDTEAFY.

This sequence joins TRBV20-1 and TRBJ2-3; 8 bases are shared with TRBD2. The CDR3 loop spans 13 amino acids. The germline CDR1 and CDR2 sequences are DFQATT and SNEGSKA (reference sequence). Trimming at V came to 5 bases and at J to 5 bases, leaving 6 bases not matched to a gene. CDR3 amino acids: CSARGGLEDTQYF. DNA of the CDR3: TGCAGTGCTCGGGGGGGTCTCGAAGATACGCAGTATTTT.

The genes are TRBV6-2 or TRBV6-3 and TRBJ2-7; possible D gene TRBD2, 6 bases. Germline V gene lookup returns CDR1 MNHEY and CDR2 SVGEGT. The CDR3 has 12 residues. With 6 bases removed from V and 6 bases from J, the gap between germline ends came to 12 bases. The DNA of the CDR3 is TGTGCCAGCAGCGTCGGGAGCATCGAGCAGTACTTC. Encoded protein: CASSVGSIEQYF.